This T cell receptor (beta chain) was recovered during a study of shared clonotypes between healthy human individuals. Study conclusions and caveats: Naive subsets typically showed greater estimated richness than memory subsets.

Germline CDR1 MNHEY, CDR2 SMNVEV (reference sequence). The V and J ends lost 0 bases and 7 bases respectively, with 12 bases between them. The CDR3 contains 14 residues. For every subset, genomic DNA was evenly distributed across several immunoSEQ plates. This table comes from immunoSEQ multiplex PCR, and its TCRdb copy is limited to in-frame clones, with some not included. This sample has over 2,000,000 clones; roughly 93% occur once, and the top ten carry around 1.8%. Terminally differentiated effector memory CD45RA+ cells were excluded by CCR7 positive selection of CD45RO-negative cells. Worth noting for this clone: Its antigen is undetermined.

The V call is TRBV27, the J call TRBJ2-5, with D unresolved. The specimen sequenced was naive CD8+ T cells from PBMCs. This TCR was sampled from a man aged 18 to 29 in good health. Some clones in this sample may be carry-over from other donors' samples. The CDR3 spells CASSLSDVVGTQYF. CDR3 bases: TGTGCCAGCAGTTTATCCGACGTTGTGGGGACCCAGTACTTC.